The 5 T cell receptor beta chains presented below share a single source sample, sequenced in a study of naive and memory T cell subsets. An equimolar mix of two oligonucleotides served as the beta constant-region primer for TRBC1 and TRBC2. From the UMI-ligation and nested PCR reads, TCRdb called clonotypes with MiXCR, one entry per CDR3 protein. The sample holds about 85,000 distinct CDR3 sequences, around 13% seen once. Sequenced: central memory CD4+ T cells from blood. The receptors originated from a human donor in good health.

This clonotype was observed a handful of times. The rearrangement uses TRBV5-1 and TRBJ2-1, with D unresolved. Germline V gene sequence: CDR1 SGHRS, CDR2 YFSETQ. The CDR3 spans 14 residues. Deletions cut 0 bases from V and 2 bases from J, with 6 bases between. The CDR3 here is CASSLEAAYNEQFF. CDR3 in DNA: TGCGCCAGCAGCTTGGAGGCAGCCTACAATGAGCAGTTCTTC. Based on the CDR3 plus reference TRBV5-1 and TRBJ2-1, the full variable domain is KAGVTQTPRYLIKTRGQQVTLSCSPISGHRSVSWYQQTPGQGLQFLFEYFSETQRNKGNFPGRFSGRQFSNSRSEMNVSTLELGDSALYLCASSLEAAYNEQFFGPGTRLTVL.

The chain combines TRBV20-1 with TRBJ1-6, with D unresolved. The germline V and J ends were trimmed by 2 bases and 3 bases, with 17 bases remaining between them. Germline V CDR1 and CDR2: DFQATT, SNEGSKA (reference sequence). The CDR3 totals 17 residues. The CDR3 DNA reads TGCAGTGCTAGACGGAGAATAACCAACCTCTATAATTCACCCCTCCACTTT. Encoded protein: CSARRRITNLYNSPLHF.

This clonotype was seen more than once but under ten times. V usage is TRBV28 and J usage is TRBJ2-1; 10 nucleotides align to TRBD2. The CDR3 totals 19 residues. Germline CDR1 is MDHEN and CDR2 is SYDVKM. Trimming cost V 3 bases and J 2 bases; bases outside gene matches: 13. CDR3 nucleotides: TGTGCCAGCAGTTTGGCGGGTCTAGCGGGAGTAGGGACCTACAATGAGCAGTTCTTC. This translates into CASSLAGLAGVGTYNEQFF.

At least ten counts were recorded for this clonotype. The chain recombines TRBV27 with TRBJ2-3; D is perhaps TRBD2 (5 bases). Per the germline V gene, CDR1 is MNHEY and CDR2 is SMNVEV (reference sequence). The CDR3 spans 15 residues. Trimming took 3 bases from V and 0 from J, leaving 10 bases between them. The CDR3 region is CASSFGGLSTDTQYF. In DNA form, the CDR3 reads TGTGCCAGCAGTTTTGGAGGATTGAGCACAGATACGCAGTATTTT.

This chain uses TRBV12-3 or TRBV12-4 with TRBJ2-2, with 7 bases identical to TRBD2. J gave up 1 base and V 6 bases, and 5 bases lay outside the gene matches. This CDR3 comprises 15 residues. CDR3 loop: CASRASGLNTGELFF. The CDR3 region has the DNA TGTGCCAGCAGAGCTAGCGGTCTGAACACCGGGGAGCTGTTTTTT.